This T cell receptor beta chain comes out of a study of T cells after yellow fever vaccination. Study-wide findings and caveats: Most clones from primary vaccination resurfaced after the booster (roughly 96% CD4, 88% CD8).

A word on this clonotype: The antigen is not known.

They built TCR cDNA with 5'RACE template switching, a step that put in a universal primer site and UMIs. TCRdb called the 5' RACE reads again in MiXCR, with one record for every CDR3 protein. The table records roughly 320,000 distinct CDR3 sequences, roughly a tenth of them present only once. The CDR3 is made up of 13 amino acids. Germline CDR1 is MDHEN and CDR2 is SYDVKM. V was clipped by 10 bases and J by 1 base; unmatched bases: 3. This clonotype was obtained from a man between 18 and 29 years old who received the YFV17D yellow fever vaccine. V gene TRBV28 combines with J gene TRBJ2-2, with TRBD1 matching 7 bases. The starting material was CD4+ T cells sorted from PBMCs, obtained 45 days after the yellow fever booster vaccination. CDR3 amino acids: CATDRENTGELFF. The CDR3 DNA reads as TGTGCCACTGACAGGGAGAACACCGGGGAGCTGTTTTTT. The full variable domain, rest sourced from reference TRBV28 and TRBJ2-2, is DVKVTQSSRYLVKRTGEKVFLECVQDMDHENMFWYRQDPGLGLRLIYFSYDVKMKEKGDIPEGYSVSREKKERFSLILESASTNQTSMYLCATDRENTGELFFGEGSRLTVL.